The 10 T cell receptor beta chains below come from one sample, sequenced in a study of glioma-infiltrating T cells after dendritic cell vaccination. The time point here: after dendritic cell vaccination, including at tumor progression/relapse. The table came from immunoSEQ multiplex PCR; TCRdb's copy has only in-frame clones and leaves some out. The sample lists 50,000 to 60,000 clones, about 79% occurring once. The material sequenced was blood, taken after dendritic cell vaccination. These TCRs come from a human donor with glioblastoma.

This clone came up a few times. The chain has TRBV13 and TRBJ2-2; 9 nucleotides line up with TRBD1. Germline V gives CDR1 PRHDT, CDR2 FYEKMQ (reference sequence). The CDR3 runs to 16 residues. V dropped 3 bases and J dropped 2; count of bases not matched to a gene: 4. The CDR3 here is CASSLSDRGNTGELFF. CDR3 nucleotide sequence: TGTGCCAGCAGCTTGTCGGACAGGGGTAACACCGGGGAGCTGTTTTTT. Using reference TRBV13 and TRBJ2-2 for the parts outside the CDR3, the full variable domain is AAGVIQSPRHLIKEKRETATLKCYPIPRHDTVYWYQQGPGQDPQFLISFYEKMQSDKGSIPDRFSAQQFSDYHSELNMSSLELGDSALYFCASSLSDRGNTGELFFGEGSRLTVL.

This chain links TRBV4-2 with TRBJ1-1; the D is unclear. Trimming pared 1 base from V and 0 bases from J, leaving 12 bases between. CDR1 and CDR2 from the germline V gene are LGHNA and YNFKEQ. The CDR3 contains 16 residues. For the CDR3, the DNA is TGTGCCAGCAGCCAAGGGAGGACCTCTTTGAACACTGAAGCTTTCTTT. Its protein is CASSQGRTSLNTEAFF.

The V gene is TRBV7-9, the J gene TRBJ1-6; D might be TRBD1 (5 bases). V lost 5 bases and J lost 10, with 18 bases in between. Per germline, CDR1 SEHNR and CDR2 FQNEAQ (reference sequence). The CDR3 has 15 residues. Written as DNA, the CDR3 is TGTGCCAGCAGCATCCATATGGGGGGGGAATCACCCCTCCACTTT. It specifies CASSIHMGGESPLHF.

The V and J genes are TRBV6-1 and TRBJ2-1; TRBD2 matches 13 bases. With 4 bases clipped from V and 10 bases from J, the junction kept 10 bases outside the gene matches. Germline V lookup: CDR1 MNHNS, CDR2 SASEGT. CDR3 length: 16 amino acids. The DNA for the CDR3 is TGTGCCAGCAGTGTCACGGGACTAGCGGGGATTAGGGAGCAGTTCTTC. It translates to CASSVTGLAGIREQFF.

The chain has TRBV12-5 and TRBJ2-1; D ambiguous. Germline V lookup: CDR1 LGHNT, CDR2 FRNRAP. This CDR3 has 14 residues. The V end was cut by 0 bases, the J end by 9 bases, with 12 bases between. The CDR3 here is CASGLVLRNSEQFF. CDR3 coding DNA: TGTGCTAGTGGTTTGGTACTCAGGAATAGTGAGCAGTTCTTC.

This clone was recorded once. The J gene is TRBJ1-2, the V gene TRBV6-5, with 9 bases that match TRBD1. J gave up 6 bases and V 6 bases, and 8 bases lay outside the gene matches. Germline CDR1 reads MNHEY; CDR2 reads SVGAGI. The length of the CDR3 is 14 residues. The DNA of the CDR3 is TGTGCCAGCAGGACACAGGGGGCGAATGATGGCTACACCTTC. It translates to CASRTQGANDGYTF.

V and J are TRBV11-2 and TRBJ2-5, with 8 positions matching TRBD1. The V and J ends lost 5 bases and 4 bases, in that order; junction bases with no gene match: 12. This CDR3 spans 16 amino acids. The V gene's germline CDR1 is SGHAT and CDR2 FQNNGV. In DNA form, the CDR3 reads TGTGCCAGCAGCCTAGCCACCCGGACAGGGTTAGAGACCCAGTACTTC. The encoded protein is CASSLATRTGLETQYF.

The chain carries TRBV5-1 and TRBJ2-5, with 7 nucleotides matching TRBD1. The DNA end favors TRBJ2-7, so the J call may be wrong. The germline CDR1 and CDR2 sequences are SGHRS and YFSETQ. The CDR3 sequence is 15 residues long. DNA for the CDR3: TGCGCCAGCAGCTTGGATGGACAGGAAACCTACGAGCAGTACTTC. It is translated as CASSLDGQETYEQYF.

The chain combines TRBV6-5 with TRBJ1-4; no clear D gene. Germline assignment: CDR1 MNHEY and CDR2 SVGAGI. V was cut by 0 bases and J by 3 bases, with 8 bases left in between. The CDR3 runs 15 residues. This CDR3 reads CASSYSWEANEKLFF. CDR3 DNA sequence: TGTGCCAGCAGTTACTCCTGGGAGGCTAATGAAAAACTGTTTTTT.

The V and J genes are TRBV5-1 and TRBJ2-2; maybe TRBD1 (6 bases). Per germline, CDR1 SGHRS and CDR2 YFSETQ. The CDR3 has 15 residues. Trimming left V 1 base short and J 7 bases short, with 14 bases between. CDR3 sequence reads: CASSLTQGENGELFF. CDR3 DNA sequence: TGCGCCAGCAGCTTGACACAGGGTGAGAACGGGGAGCTGTTTTTT.